The rows below give T cell receptor beta chains drawn from one sample of a study of blood T cell repertoires in COVID-19. Libraries were prepared by immunoSEQ multiplex PCR; TCRdb keeps only in-frame clonotypes and omits some of them. Altogether about 220,000 clones are present, 85% being singletons, with the ten largest covering 2.4%. The source material was peripheral blood. The source of these receptors is a woman in her seventies with COVID-19, enrolled during active disease. The CDR3 runs from the conserved cysteine through the conserved F or W.

TRBV7-9 | CASSLGAGAIRRNTEAFF
TRBV10-3 | CAINGQGRSYEQYF
TRBV19 | CASSPLTSGRASGTDTQYF
TRBV19 | CASSIFSGGGSTDTQYF
TRBV19 | CASSLTGRPETQYF
TRBV9 | CASSPGAGGSGQPQHF
TRBV7-8 | CASSLMADQPQHF
TRBV5-4 | CASSLELSANYGYTF
TRBV27 | CASSLGRAEVGTF
TRBV5-1 | CASSLDSQGTGELFF
TRBV6-2/TRBV6-3 | CASSYRANGVKIEAFF
TRBV6-5 | CASWEYGYTF
TRBV5-1 | CASKNTGDEKLFF
TRBV4-2 | CASSQERKDTLFSGNTIYF
TRBV19 | CASSILRVPYNEQFF
TRBV27 | CASSFRTGNSPLHF
TRBV7-6 | CASSALSTLNTEAFF
TRBV7-2 | CASSSGQARNYGYTF
TRBV7-2 | CASSLAGSTSGEETQYF
TRBV6-5 | CASSYSGGARNTEAFF
TRBV2 | CASSGRSGETQYF
TRBV5-5 | CASSGTFYDSSPLHF
TRBV7-7 | CASSPNAGNEQFF
TRBV5-6 | CASSTDRGGSYNEQFF
TRBV6-5 | CASSSQGRFYEQYF
TRBV11-2 | CASSLGPPGNSPLHF
TRBV30 | CACPTAGRGNSPLHF
TRBV3-1/TRBV3-2 | CASSQLPPGSNSPLHF
TRBV9 | CASSVVSVFTEAFF
TRBV3-1/TRBV3-2 | CASSHIQGSTEAFF
TRBV3-1/TRBV3-2 | CASSQSLGQYQPQHF
TRBV10-3 | CAISPDRGTFNYGYTF
TRBV19 | CASSIAQGNTEAFF
TRBV7-3 | CASSQGGAQETQYF
TRBV28 | CASSPGVGNTIYF
TRBV5-4 | CASSTPLEGLEQYF
TRBV19 | CASSPGAGNQPQHF
TRBV7-8 | CASSLGEANYGYTF
TRBV10-3 | CAIGRRRDTEAFF
TRBV2 | CASSARGSGLNTGELFF
TRBV6-2/TRBV6-3 | CASSYSRGSGRADEQFF
TRBV7-2 | CASSLGGRTNEKLFF
TRBV10-3 | CAIGTGDLNYGYTF
TRBV19 | CASSPHRANTEAFF
TRBV19 | CASSMAALTDTQYF
TRBV14 | CASSLNMNTEAFF